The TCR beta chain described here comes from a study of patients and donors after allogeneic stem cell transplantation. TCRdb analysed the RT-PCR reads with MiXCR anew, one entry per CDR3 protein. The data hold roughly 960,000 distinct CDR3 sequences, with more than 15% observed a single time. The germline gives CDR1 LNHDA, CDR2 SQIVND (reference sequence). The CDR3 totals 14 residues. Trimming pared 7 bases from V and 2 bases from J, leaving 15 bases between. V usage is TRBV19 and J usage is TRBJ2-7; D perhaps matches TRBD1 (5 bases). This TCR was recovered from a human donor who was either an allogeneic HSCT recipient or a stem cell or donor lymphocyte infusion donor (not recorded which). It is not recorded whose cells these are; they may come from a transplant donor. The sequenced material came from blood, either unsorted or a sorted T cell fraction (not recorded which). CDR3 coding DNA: TGTGCCAGTACCAATAGACAGCCGCCCTACGAGCAGTACTTC. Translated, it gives CASTNRQPPYEQYF. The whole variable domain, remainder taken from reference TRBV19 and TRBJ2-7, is DGGITQSPKYLFRKEGQNVTLSCEQNLNHDAMYWYRQDPGQGLRLIYYSQIVNDFQKGDIAEGYSVSREKKESFPLTVTSAQKNPTAFYLCASTNRQPPYEQYFGPGTRLTVT.